The 3 T cell receptor beta chains below were found in one sample sequenced in a study of T cell repertoires in cytomegalovirus infection. The antigens of these receptors remain unknown. One entry per CDR3 protein, called by TCRdb with MiXCR from the reads. The data hold 830,000 or so distinct CDR3 sequences, with 30% to 35% observed a single time. The input for sequencing was cultured CD8+ T cells from PBMCs, taken from culture after CMV antigen stimulation. These receptors all stem from a human donor in good health (CMV status not recorded). Some clones in this sample may be carry-over from other donors' samples.

The chain has TRBV6-8 and TRBJ2-2; no clear D. The CDR3 sequence is 13 residues long. CDR1 MNHGY and CDR2 SAAAGT come from the germline V gene. The V and J ends lost 0 bases and 7 bases respectively, with 6 bases between them. The CDR3 region has the DNA TGTGCCAGCAGTTACTCACCTATCGGGGAGCTGTTTTTT. Its translation: CASSYSPIGELFF.

This clonotype turned up a few times. This rearrangement joins TRBV20-1 to TRBJ2-7, with unresolved D. Germline V lookup: CDR1 DFQATT, CDR2 SNEGSKA (reference sequence). Between the trimmed V and J ends, which lost 0 bases and 5 bases, there was a span of 23 bases. The CDR3 is 17 residues long. This chain's CDR3 is CSARDRARTPVLNEQYV. The CDR3 DNA is TGCAGTGCTAGAGATAGGGCAAGGACCCCAGTATTGAACGAGCAGTACGTC.

The rearrangement uses TRBV24-1 and TRBJ2-1; D perhaps matches TRBD1 (5 bases). The CDR3 runs 13 residues. Trimming shortened V by 4 bases and J by 6 bases, and 9 bases separated the two germline ends. Germline values: CDR1 KGHDR, CDR2 SFDVKD. CDR3 DNA sequence: TGTGCCACCAGTGAAACAGGACCCAATGAGCAGTTCTTC. This encodes CATSETGPNEQFF.